The present entry profiles one TCR beta chain with its context. J lost 5 bases, V lost 2 bases, and 2 bases had no gene match. Per germline, CDR1 GTSNPN and CDR2 SVGIG (reference sequence). This CDR3 region has 15 residues. The data are from a study of blood T cell repertoires in COVID-19. Assay: immunoSEQ multiplex PCR; the TCRdb copy retains only in-frame clones and omits some. The data show 200,000 to 250,000 clones, approximately 86% seen once. This chain joins TRBV30 and TRBJ2-2; 13 positions agree with TRBD2. Sequencing was carried out using peripheral blood. This sequence was found in a man younger than 35 with active or convalescent COVID-19. The CDR3: CAWSLLAGGTGELFF. The CDR3, as DNA: TGTGCCTGGAGTTTACTAGCGGGAGGGACCGGGGAGCTGTTTTTT.